The clone carrying this TCR beta chain showed up just a few times. The antigen is undetermined. Using its own MiXCR run on the 5' RACE reads, TCRdb lists one record per CDR3 protein. The table lists fewer than 400,000 distinct CDR3 sequences, more than 20% of them singletons. The data originate from a study of CD8 T cells in ankylosing spondylitis. Study-level findings and limits: Typical of ankylosing spondylitis blood, it appeared, was a TCR beta motif of several highly homologous variants. Existing reports had already noted some motif variants in reactive arthritis synovial fluid and blood.

The V gene's germline CDR1 is MNHNS and CDR2 SASEGT. The CDR3 extends over 16 amino acids. V dropped 7 bases and J dropped 4; count of bases not matched to a gene: 5. Sequenced input: blood, either unsorted or a sorted T cell fraction (not recorded which). The chain joins TRBV6-1 to TRBJ2-3; TRBD2 aligns across 16 bases. This clonotype was sampled from a male donor with ankylosing spondylitis. The CDR3 nucleotides read TGTGCCAGCAAGACCGGGACTAGCGGGAGGGCAGATACGCAGTATTTT. The encoded protein is CASKTGTSGRADTQYF.